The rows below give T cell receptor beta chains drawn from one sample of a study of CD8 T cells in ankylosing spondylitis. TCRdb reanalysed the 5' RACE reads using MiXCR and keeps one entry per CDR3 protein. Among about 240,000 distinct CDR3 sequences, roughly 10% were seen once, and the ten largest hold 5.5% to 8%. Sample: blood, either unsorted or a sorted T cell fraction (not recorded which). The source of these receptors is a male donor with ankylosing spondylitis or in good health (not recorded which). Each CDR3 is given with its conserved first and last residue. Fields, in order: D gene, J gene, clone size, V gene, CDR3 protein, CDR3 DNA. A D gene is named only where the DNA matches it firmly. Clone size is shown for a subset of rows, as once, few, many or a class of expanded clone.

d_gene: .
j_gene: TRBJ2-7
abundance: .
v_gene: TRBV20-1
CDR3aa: CSARGSDYEQYF
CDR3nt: TGCAGTGCTAGAGGCAGCGACTACGAGCAGTACTTC

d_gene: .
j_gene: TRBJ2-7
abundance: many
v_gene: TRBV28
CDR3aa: CASSLAAGSSYEQYF
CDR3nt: TGTGCCAGCAGTTTGGCGGCAGGATCCTCCTACGAGCAGTACTTC

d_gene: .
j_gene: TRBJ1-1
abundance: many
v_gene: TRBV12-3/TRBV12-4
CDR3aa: CASRSGTSGTEAFF
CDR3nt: TGTGCCAGCAGGTCCGGGACCTCGGGCACTGAAGCTTTCTTT

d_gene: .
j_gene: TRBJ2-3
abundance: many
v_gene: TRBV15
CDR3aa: CATSRDLGADTQYF
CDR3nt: TGTGCCACCAGCAGAGATCTAGGCGCAGATACGCAGTATTTT

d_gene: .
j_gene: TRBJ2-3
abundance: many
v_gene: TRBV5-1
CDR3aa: CASSLVPGAGTDTQYF
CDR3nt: TGCGCCAGCAGCTTGGTGCCGGGGGCGGGCACAGATACGCAGTATTTT

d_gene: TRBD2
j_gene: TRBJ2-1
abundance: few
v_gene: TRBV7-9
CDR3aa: CASSLGSGGASNEQFF
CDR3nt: TGTGCCAGCAGCTTAGGTAGCGGGGGGGCCTCCAATGAGCAGTTCTTC

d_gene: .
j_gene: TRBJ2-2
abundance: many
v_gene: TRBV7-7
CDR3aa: CASSLLGLGELFF
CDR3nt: TGTGCCAGCAGCTTATTAGGTCTCGGGGAGCTGTTTTTT

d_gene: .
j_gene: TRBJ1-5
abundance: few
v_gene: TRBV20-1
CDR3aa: CSARELRLGVKPQHF
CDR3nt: TGCAGTGCTAGAGAACTTCGGCTGGGGGTTAAGCCCCAGCATTTT

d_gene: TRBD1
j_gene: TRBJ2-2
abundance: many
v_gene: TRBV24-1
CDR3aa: CATSDSGQGTFTGELFF
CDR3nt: TGTGCCACCAGTGATTCCGGACAGGGTACTTTTACCGGGGAGCTGTTTTTT

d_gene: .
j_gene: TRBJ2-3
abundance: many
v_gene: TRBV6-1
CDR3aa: CASSRDTQGTDTQYF
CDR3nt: TGTGCCAGCAGCAGGGACACTCAGGGAACAGATACGCAGTATTTT

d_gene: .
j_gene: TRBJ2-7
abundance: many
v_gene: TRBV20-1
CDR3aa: CSARDPGSYEQYF
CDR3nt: TGCAGTGCTAGAGATCCAGGAAGCTACGAGCAGTACTTC

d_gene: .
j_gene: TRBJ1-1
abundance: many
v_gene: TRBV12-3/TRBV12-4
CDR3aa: CASSFVVRTEAFF
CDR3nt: TGTGCCAGCAGTTTCGTCGTCAGGACTGAAGCTTTCTTT

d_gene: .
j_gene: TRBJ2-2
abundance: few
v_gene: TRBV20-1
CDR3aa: CSARAGRLDTGELFF
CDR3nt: TGCAGTGCTAGAGCGGGCAGGTTAGACACCGGGGAGCTGTTTTTT

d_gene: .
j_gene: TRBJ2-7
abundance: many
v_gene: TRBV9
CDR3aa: CASSGLTGNEQYF
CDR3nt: TGTGCCAGCAGCGGCCTAACAGGGAACGAGCAGTACTTC

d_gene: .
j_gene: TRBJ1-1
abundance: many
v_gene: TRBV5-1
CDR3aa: CASSRAGNTEAFF
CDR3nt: TGCGCCAGCAGCCGGGCTGGGAACACTGAAGCTTTCTTT

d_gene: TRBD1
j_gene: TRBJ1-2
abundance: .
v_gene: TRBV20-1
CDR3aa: CSARDDRENYGYTF
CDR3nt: TGCAGTGCTAGAGACGACAGGGAGAACTATGGCTACACCTTC

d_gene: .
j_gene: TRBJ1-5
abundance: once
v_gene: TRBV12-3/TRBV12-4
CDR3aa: CASSRGGEDLPQHF
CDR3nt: TGTGCCAGCAGTCGAGGGGGGGAAGATCTGCCCCAGCATTTT

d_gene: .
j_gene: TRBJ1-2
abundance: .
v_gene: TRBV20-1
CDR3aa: CSARDFYRLRGYGYTF
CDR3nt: TGCAGTGCTAGAGATTTTTACAGGCTCAGGGGCTATGGCTACACCTTC

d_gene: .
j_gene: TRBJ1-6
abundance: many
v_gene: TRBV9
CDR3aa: CASSVYDSPLHF
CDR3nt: TGTGCCAGCAGCGTGTACGATTCACCCCTCCACTTT

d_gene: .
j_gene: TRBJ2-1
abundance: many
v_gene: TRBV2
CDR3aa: CASRGAYEQFF
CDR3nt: TGTGCCAGCAGGGGAGCTTATGAGCAGTTCTTC

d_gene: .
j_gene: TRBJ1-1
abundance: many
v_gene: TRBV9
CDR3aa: CASSVGGSPNTEAFF
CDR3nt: TGTGCCAGCAGCGTAGGAGGGAGCCCGAACACTGAAGCTTTCTTT

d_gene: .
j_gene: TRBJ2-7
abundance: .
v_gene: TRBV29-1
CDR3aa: CSAGGRGPYEQYF
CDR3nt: TGCAGCGCTGGTGGCAGGGGACCCTACGAGCAGTACTTC

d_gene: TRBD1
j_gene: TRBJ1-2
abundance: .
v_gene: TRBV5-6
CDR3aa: CASSYGTGGADGYTF
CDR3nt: TGTGCCAGCAGCTATGGGACAGGGGGCGCGGATGGCTACACCTTC

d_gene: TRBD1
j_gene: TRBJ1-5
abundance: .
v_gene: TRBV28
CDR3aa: CASTPSGGDDIYGNQPQHF
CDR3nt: TGTGCCAGCACACCCTCAGGGGGCGATGACATATATGGCAATCAGCCCCAGCATTTT

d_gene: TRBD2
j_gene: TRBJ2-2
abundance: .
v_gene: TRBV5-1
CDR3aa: CASTLLAGAGELFF
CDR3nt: TGCGCCAGCACCCTCCTAGCGGGTGCCGGGGAGCTGTTTTTT

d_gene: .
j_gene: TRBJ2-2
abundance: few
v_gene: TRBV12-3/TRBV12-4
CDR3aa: CASSTLTGELFF
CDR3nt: TGTGCCAGCAGTACACTGACCGGGGAGCTGTTTTTT

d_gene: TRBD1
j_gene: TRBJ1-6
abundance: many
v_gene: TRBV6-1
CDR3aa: CASSQQGARWNSPLHF
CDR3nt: TGTGCCAGCAGTCAACAGGGGGCGCGGTGGAATTCACCCCTCCACTTT

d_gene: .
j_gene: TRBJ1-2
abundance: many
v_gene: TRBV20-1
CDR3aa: CSARAAATNYGYTF
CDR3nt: TGCAGTGCTAGAGCGGCGGCTACTAACTATGGCTACACCTTC

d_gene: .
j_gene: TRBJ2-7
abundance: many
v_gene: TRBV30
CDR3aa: CAWRVVGGYEQYF
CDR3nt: TGTGCCTGGAGGGTCGTCGGGGGCTACGAGCAGTACTTC

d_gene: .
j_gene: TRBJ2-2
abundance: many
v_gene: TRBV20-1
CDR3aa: CSARGGGNTGELFF
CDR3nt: TGCAGTGCGAGGGGGGGAGGTAACACCGGGGAGCTGTTTTTT

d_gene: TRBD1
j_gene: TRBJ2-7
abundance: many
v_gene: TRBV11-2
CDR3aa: CASSLGGTAYEQYF
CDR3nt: TGTGCCAGCAGCTTAGGAGGGACAGCCTACGAGCAGTACTTC

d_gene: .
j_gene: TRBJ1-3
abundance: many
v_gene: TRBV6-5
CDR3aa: CASSYSESSGNTIYF
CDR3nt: TGTGCCAGCAGTTACTCTGAGAGCTCTGGAAACACCATATATTTT

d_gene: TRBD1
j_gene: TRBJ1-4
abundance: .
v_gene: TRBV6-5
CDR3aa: CASSYSGTGGEKLFF
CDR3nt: TGTGCCAGCAGTTACTCCGGGACAGGGGGCGAAAAACTGTTTTTT

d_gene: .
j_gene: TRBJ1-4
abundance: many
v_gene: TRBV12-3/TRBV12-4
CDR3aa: CASTLWRDEKLFF
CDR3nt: TGTGCCAGCACCCTGTGGAGGGATGAAAAACTGTTTTTT

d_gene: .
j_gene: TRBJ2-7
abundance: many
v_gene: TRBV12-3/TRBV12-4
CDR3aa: CASSPRTGRYEQYF
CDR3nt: TGTGCCAGCAGCCCCCGGACGGGGAGGTACGAGCAGTACTTC

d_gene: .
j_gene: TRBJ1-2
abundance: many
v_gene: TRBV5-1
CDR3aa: CASSLNPPRGPTNYGYTF
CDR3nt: TGCGCCAGCAGCTTGAACCCCCCAAGAGGCCCGACTAACTATGGCTACACCTTC

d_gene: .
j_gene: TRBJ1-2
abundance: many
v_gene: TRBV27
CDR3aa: CASSSLGSRGSGYTF
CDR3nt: TGTGCCAGCAGTTCCCTAGGTTCCCGTGGGTCTGGCTACACCTTC

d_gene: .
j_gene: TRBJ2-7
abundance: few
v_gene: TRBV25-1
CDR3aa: CASQSRGNNEQYF
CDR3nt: TGTGCCAGCCAAAGCCGGGGGAATAACGAGCAGTACTTC

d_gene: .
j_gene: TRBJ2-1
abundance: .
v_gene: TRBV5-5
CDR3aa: CASSLLTHPSYNEQFF
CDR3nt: TGTGCCAGCAGCCTCTTGACTCACCCATCCTACAATGAGCAGTTCTTC

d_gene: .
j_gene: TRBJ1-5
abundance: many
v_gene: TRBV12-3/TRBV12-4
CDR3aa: CASSLSGGPQHF
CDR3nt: TGTGCCAGCAGTCTGTCTGGGGGGCCCCAGCATTTT

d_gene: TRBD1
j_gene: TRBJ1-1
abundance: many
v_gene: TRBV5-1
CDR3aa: CASRTTGLVEAFF
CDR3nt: TGCGCCAGCAGAACGACAGGGTTGGTTGAAGCTTTCTTT

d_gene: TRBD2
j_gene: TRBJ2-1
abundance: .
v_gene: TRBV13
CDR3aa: CASSFSAGGRGNEQFF
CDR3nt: TGTGCCAGCAGCTTCTCAGCGGGAGGAAGGGGCAATGAGCAGTTCTTC

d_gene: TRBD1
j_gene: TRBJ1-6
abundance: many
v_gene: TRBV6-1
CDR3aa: CASSPGQENSPLHF
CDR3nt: TGTGCCAGCAGTCCCGGACAGGAAAATTCACCCCTCCACTTT

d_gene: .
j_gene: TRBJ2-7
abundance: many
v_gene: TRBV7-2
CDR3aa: CASSSPGGTHEQYF
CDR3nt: TGTGCCAGCAGCTCTCCAGGCGGGACCCACGAGCAGTACTTC

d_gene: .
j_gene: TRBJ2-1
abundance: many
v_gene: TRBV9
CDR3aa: CASSATESSYNEQFF
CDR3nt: TGTGCCAGCAGCGCCACCGAAAGCTCCTACAATGAGCAGTTCTTC

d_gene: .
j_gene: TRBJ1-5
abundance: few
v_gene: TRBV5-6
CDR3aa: CASSLGGVMPQHF
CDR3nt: TGTGCCAGCAGCTTGGGAGGGGTGATGCCCCAGCATTTT

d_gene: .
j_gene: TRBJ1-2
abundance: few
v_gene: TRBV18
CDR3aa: CASSSRTYGYTF
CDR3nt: TGTGCCAGCTCATCTAGGACGTATGGCTACACCTTC

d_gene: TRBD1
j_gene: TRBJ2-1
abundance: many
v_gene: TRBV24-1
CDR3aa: CATSDHRGPSYNEQFF
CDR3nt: TGTGCCACCAGTGATCACAGGGGGCCGTCCTACAATGAGCAGTTCTTC

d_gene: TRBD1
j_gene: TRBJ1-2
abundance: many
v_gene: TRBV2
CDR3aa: CASDGQVFRHGYTF
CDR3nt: TGTGCCAGCGACGGACAGGTCTTCCGTCATGGCTACACCTTC

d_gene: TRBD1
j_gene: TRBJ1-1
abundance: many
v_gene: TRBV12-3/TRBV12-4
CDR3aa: CASSENRGKGEAFF
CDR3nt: TGTGCCAGCAGTGAGAACAGGGGGAAGGGTGAAGCTTTCTTT

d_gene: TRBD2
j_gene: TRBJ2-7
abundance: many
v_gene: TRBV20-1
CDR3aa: CSVLGLAGDEQYF
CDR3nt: TGCAGTGTACTAGGACTAGCGGGGGACGAGCAGTACTTC

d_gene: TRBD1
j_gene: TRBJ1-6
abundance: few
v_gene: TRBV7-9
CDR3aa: CASSPRGTVSPLHF
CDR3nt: TGTGCCAGCAGCCCCAGGGGGACGGTTTCACCCCTCCACTTT

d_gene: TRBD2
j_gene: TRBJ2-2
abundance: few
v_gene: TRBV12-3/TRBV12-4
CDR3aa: CASSPRRTELAGAHTGELFF
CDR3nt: TGTGCCAGCAGCCCCCGTCGGACCGAGCTAGCGGGGGCGCACACCGGGGAGCTGTTTTTT

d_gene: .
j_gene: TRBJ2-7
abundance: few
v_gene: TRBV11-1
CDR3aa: CASSLTGLISYEQYF
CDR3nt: TGTGCCAGCAGCTTAACCGGACTGATCTCCTACGAGCAGTACTTC

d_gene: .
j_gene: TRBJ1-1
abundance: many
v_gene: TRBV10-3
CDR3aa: CAIGGRAEAFF
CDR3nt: TGTGCCATCGGAGGCAGGGCTGAAGCTTTCTTT

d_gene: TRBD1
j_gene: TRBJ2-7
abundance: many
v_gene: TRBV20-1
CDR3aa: CSATQGAVYEQYF
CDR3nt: TGCAGTGCTACGCAGGGGGCTGTCTACGAGCAGTACTTC

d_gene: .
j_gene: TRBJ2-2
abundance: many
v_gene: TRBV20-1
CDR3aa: CSAVPNLNTGELFF
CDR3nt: TGCAGTGCTGTGCCGAATCTGAACACCGGGGAGCTGTTTTTT

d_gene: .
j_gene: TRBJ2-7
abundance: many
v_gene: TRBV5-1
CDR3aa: CASRYDSYEQYF
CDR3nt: TGCGCCAGCAGATATGACAGCTACGAGCAGTACTTC

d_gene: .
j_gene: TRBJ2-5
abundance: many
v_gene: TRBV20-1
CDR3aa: CSAPVPGQETQYF
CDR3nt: TGCAGTGCCCCCGTCCCCGGGCAAGAGACCCAGTACTTC